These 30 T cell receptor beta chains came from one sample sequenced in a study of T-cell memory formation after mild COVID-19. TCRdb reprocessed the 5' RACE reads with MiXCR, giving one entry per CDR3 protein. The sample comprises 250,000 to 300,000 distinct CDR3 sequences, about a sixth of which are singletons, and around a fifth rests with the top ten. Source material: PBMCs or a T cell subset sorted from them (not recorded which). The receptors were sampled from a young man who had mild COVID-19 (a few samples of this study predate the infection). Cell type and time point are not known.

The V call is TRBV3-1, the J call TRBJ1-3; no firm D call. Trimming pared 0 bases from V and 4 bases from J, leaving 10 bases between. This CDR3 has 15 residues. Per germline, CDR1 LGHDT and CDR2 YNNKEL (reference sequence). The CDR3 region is CASSQDPGPGNTIYF. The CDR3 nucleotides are TGTGCCAGCAGCCAAGATCCCGGGCCCGGAAACACCATATATTTT.

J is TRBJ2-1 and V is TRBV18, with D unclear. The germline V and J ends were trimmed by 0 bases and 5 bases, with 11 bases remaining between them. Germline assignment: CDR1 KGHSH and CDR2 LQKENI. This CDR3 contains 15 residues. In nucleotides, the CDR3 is TGTGCCAGCTCACCACCAGGTTCAGCAGACAATGAGCAGTTCTTC. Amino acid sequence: CASSPPGSADNEQFF.

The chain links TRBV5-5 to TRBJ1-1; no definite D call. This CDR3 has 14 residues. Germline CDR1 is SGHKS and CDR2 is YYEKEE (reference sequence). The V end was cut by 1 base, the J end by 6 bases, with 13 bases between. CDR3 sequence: CASSLRPTASEAFF. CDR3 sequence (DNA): TGTGCCAGCAGCTTGCGGCCCACCGCGTCTGAAGCTTTCTTT. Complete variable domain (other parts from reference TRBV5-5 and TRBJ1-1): DAGVTQSPTHLIKTRGQQVTLRCSPISGHKSVSWYQQVLGQGPQFIFQYYEKEERGRGNFPDRFSARQFPNYSSELNVNALLLGDSALYLCASSLRPTASEAFFGQGTRLTVV.

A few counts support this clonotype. The CDR3 DNA follows: TGTGCCAGCAGTTACGCGACTAGCGGGGGGCGTAGGGCCAATGAGCAGTTCTTC. This encodes CASSYATSGGRRANEQFF. The chain has TRBV6-2 or TRBV6-3 and TRBJ2-1; TRBD2 matches at 13 bases. The V segment lost 2 bases and the J segment 6 bases; nucleotides outside the gene matches: 10. The CDR3 loop spans 18 amino acids. The germline V gene encodes CDR1 MNHEY and CDR2 SVGEGT.

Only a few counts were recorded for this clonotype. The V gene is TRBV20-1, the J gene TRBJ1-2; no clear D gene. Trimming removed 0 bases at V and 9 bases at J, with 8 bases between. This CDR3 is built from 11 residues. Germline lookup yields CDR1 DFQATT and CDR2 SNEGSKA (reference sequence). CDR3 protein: CSARDDGSYTF. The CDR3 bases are TGCAGTGCTAGAGATGACGGGAGCTACACCTTC.

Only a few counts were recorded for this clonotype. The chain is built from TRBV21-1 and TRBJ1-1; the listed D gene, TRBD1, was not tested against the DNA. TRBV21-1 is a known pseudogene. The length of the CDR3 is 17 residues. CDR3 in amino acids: CASTPGKGAKGSAEAFF. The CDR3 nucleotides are TGTGCCAGCACCCCTGGGAAGGGGGCGAAAGGAAGCGCGGAAGCTTTCTTT.

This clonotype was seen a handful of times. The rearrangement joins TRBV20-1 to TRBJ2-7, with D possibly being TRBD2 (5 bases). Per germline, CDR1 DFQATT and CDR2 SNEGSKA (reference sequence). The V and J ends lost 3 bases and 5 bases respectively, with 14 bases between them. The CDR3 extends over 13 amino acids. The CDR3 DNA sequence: TGCAGTGCTAGGGGCCCTGCCGGGGACGAGCAGTACTTC. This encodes CSARGPAGDEQYF.

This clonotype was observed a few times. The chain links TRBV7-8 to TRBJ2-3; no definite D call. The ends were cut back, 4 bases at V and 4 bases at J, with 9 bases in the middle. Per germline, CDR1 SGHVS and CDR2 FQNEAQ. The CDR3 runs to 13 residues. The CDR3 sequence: CASSSGPSDTQYF. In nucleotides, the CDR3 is TGTGCCAGCAGCTCCGGACCTTCAGATACGCAGTATTTT.

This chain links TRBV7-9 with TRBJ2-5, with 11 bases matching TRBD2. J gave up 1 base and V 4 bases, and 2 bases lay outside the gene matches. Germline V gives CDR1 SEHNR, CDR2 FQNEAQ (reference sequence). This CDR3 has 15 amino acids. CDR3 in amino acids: CASSSTSGIQETQYF. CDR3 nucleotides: TGTGCCAGCAGCTCGACTAGCGGGATCCAAGAGACCCAGTACTTC.

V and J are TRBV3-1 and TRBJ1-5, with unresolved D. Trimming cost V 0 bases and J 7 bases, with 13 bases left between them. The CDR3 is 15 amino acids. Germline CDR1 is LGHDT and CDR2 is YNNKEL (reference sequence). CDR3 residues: CASSQDARVWQPQHF. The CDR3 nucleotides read TGTGCCAGCAGCCAAGATGCGAGGGTTTGGCAGCCCCAGCATTTT.

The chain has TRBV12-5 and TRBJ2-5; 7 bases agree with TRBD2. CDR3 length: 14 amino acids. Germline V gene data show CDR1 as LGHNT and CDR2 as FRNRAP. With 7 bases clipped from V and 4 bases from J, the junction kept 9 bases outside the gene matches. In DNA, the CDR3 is TGTGCTAGTGCCCTCGGACTAGAGGGAGAGACCCAGTACTTC. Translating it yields CASALGLEGETQYF.

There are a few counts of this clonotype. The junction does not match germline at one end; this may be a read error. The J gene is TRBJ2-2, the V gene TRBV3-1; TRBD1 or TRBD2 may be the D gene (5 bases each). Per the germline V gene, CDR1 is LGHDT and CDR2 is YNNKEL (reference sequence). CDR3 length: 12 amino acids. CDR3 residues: CASSQGDGELLF. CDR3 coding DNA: TGTGCCAGCAGCCAGGGGGACGGGGAGCTGCTTTTT.

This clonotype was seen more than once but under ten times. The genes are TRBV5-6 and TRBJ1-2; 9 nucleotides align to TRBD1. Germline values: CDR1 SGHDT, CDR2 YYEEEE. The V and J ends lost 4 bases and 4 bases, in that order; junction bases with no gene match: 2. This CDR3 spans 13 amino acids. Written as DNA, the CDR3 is TGTGCCAGCAGCCCGACAGGGGGCTATGGCTACACCTTC. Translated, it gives CASSPTGGYGYTF.

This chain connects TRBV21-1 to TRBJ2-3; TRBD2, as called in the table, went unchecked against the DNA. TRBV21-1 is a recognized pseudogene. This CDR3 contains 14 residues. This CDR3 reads CATLRGLRTDTQYF. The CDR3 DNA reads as TGTGCCACCCTCCGGGGGCTAAGAACAGATACGCAGTATTTT.

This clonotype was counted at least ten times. The CDR3 sequence: CASSLTGGNTGELFF. CDR3 in DNA: TGTGCCAGCAGCTTGACCGGGGGGAACACCGGGGAGCTGTTTTTT. V is TRBV5-6 and J is TRBJ2-2; possibly TRBD2 for D (6 bases). The V end was cut by 1 base, the J end by 1 base, with 8 bases between. The CDR3 length is 15 residues. Germline V lookup: CDR1 SGHDT, CDR2 YYEEEE.

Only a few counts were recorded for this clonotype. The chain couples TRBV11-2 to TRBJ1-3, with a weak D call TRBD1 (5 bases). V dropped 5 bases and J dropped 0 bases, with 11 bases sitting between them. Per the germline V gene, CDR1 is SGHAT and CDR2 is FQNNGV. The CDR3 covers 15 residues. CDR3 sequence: CASSGRGSSGNTIYF. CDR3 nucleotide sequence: TGTGCCAGCAGCGGCCGGGGGAGCTCTGGAAACACCATATATTTT.

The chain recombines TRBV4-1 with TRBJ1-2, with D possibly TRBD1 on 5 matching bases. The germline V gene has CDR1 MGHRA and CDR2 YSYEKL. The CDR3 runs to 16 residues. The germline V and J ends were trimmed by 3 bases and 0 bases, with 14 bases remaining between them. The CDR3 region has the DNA TGCGCCAGCAGCCAGAATGAGGACATTGCTAACTATGGCTACACCTTC. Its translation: CASSQNEDIANYGYTF.

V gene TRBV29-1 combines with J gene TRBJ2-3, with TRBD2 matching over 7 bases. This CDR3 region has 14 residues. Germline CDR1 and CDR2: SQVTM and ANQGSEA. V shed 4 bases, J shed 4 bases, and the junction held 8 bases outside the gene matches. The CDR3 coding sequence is TGCAGCGTTGTACCCGCGGGGGAGGCAGATACGCAGTATTTT. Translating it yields CSVVPAGEADTQYF.

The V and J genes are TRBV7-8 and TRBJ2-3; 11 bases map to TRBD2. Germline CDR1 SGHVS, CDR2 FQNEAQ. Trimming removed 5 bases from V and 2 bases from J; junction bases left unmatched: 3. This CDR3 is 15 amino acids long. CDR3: CASSRTSGPTDTQYF. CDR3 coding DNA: TGTGCCAGCAGCCGGACTAGCGGGCCCACAGATACGCAGTATTTT. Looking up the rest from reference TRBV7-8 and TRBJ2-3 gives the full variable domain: GAGVSQSPRYKVAKRGQDVALRCDPISGHVSLFWYQQALGQGPEFLTYFQNEAQLDKSGLPSDRFFAERPEGSVSTLKIQRTQQEDSAVYLCASSRTSGPTDTQYFGPGTRLTVL.

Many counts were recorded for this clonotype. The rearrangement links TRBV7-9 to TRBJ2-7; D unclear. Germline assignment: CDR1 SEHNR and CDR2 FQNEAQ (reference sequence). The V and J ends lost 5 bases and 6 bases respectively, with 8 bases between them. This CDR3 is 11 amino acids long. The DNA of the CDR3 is TGTGCCAGCAGCGTGACTGCCGAGCAGTACTTC. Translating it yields CASSVTAEQYF.

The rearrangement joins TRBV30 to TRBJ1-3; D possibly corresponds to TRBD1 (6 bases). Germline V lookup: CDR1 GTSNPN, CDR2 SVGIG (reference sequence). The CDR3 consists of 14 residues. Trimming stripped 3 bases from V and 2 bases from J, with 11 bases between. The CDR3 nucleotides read TGTGCCTGGAGCCCGAAGGGGGCTGGAAACACCATATATTTT. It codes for CAWSPKGAGNTIYF.

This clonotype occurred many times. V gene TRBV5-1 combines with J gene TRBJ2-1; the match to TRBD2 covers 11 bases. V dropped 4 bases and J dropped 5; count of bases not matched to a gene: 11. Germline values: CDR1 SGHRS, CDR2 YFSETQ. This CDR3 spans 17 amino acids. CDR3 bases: TGCGCCAGCAGCCTGGCCCGTCTAGCGGGGGGCCACAATGAGCAGTTCTTC. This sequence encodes CASSLARLAGGHNEQFF.

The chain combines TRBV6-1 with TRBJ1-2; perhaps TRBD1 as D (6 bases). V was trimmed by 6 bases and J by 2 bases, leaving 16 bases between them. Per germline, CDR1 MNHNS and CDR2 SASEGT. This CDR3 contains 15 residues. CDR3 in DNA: TGTGCCAGCAGCGCTCCGCCACAGGGAAACTATGGCTACACCTTC. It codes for CASSAPPQGNYGYTF.

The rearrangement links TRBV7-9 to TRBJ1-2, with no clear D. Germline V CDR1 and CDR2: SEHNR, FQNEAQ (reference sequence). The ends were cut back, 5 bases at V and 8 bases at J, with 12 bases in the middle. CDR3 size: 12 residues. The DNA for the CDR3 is TGTGCCAGCAGCGTCACAGAAGGGGGCTACACCTTC. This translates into CASSVTEGGYTF.

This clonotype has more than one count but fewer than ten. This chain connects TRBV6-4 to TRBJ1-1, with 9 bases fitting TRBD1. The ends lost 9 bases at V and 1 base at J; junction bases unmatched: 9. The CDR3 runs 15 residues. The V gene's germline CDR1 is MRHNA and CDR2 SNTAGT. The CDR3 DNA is TGTGCCAGGACTCCAGCGGGACAGGGGAACACTGAAGCTTTCTTT. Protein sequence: CARTPAGQGNTEAFF.

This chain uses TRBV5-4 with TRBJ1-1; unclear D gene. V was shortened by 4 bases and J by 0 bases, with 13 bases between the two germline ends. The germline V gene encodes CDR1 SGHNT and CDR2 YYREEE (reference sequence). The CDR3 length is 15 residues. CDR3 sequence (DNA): TGTGCCAGCAGCCTGTCGTACACCATGAACACTGAAGCTTTCTTT. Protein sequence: CASSLSYTMNTEAFF.

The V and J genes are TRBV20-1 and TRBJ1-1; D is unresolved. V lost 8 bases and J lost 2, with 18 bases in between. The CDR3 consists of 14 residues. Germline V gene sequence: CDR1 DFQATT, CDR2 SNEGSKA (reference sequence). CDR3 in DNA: TGCAGTCTAACCGTTGGGGTCGGAAACACTGAAGCTTTCTTT. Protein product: CSLTVGVGNTEAFF.

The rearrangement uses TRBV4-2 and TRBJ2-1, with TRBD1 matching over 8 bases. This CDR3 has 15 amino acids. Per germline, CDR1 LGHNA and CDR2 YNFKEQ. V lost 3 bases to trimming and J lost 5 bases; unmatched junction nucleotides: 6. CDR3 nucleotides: TGTGCCAGCAGCCACCCGGACAGGGCGGACAATGAGCAGTTCTTC. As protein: CASSHPDRADNEQFF.

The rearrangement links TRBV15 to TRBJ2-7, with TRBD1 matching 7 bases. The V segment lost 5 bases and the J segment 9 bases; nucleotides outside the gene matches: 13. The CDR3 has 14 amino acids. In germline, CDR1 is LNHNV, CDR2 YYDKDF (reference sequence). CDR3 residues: CATSGYVTGDRQYF. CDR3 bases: TGTGCCACCAGCGGGTACGTCACAGGGGACCGGCAGTACTTC.

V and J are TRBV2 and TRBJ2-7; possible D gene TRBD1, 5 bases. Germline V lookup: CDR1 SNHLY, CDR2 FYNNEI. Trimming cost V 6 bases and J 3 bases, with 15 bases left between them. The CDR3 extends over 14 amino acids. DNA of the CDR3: TGTGCCAGCAGGGCCGGACAAGCCTACTACGAGCAGTACTTC. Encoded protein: CASRAGQAYYEQYF.